Listed below are T cell receptor beta chains from one sample, sequenced in a study of Ad26.COV2.S vaccination and SARS-CoV-2 variants. Sequencing was performed with immunoSEQ multiplex PCR; in TCRdb, only in-frame clones are kept and a portion is missing. There are fewer than 50,000 clones in the sample; approximately 80% occur only once, and around 47% lies in the top ten. The sequencing here drew on peripheral blood, taken after recovery from COVID-19. Receptors originate from a human donor who had recovered from COVID-19. Each CDR3 is given without its conserved first and last residue. The order of the fields is V gene, J gene, CDR3 length, CDR3 protein.

TRBV11-2	TRBJ2-1	13	ASSLGQVSYNEQF
TRBV6-2/TRBV6-3	TRBJ1-5	12	ASSYGGGNQPQH
TRBV5-1	TRBJ1-1	12	ASSSTGVYTEAF
TRBV30	TRBJ1-1	11	AWDPMENTEAF
TRBV5-6	TRBJ2-2	12	ASSPAAGTGELF
TRBV10-3	TRBJ2-3	11	AISERPTDTQY
TRBV3-1/TRBV3-2	TRBJ2-1	11	ASSQARAAEQF
TRBV2	TRBJ1-5	13	ASTPGTGGRQPQH
TRBV7-3	TRBJ2-2	13	ASSLSGGNTGELF
TRBV6-4	TRBJ1-1	11	ASSDEGPTEAF
TRBV4-1	TRBJ2-3	12	ASSQRVSRDTQY
TRBV3-1/TRBV3-2	TRBJ1-6	11	ASSQGQSSPLH
TRBV5-1	TRBJ1-1	13	ASSQVGGLGTEAF
TRBV4-2	TRBJ1-5	19	ASSQDAGGGQGYGNNQPQH
TRBV19	TRBJ1-2	14	ASSTPDRWAVYGYT
TRBV7-9	TRBJ1-1	16	ASSFDLLITGAHTEAF
TRBV11-2	TRBJ2-1	13	ASSPLRVSYNEQF
TRBV30	TRBJ1-4	14	AWSVLRQGSYEKLF
TRBV5-6	TRBJ1-1	14	ASSLGQGGRSPEAF
TRBV24-1	TRBJ2-3	10	ATSDYRDTQY
TRBV11-2	TRBJ2-3	11	ASSLGGSDTQY
TRBV27	TRBJ1-2	11	ASSPRRVSGYT
TRBV5-4	TRBJ1-4	12	ASSFDRGVEKLF
TRBV5-1	TRBJ1-2	11	ASSLLTEYGYT
TRBV6-5	TRBJ2-1	14	ASSYPGGATGNEQF
TRBV5-5	TRBJ1-2	12	ASSLGPQGYGYT
TRBV3-1/TRBV3-2	TRBJ1-4	13	ASSPSTSTNEKLF
TRBV5-1	TRBJ2-6	14	ASSLSVSSGANVLT
TRBV5-1	TRBJ1-1	11	ASSLDVNTEAF
TRBV28	TRBJ2-1	11	ASKVDSYNEQF
TRBV5-1	TRBJ2-5	14	ASSRTDTPSGETQY
TRBV12-5	TRBJ2-3	11	ASGSSGGDTQY
TRBV5-4	TRBJ2-3	14	ASSQGLAGATDTQY
TRBV6-2/TRBV6-3	TRBJ1-1	12	ASSYRTLRPEAF
TRBV19	TRBJ1-5	11	ASSIARDQPQH
TRBV24-1	TRBJ2-3	14	ATSDLTSGRKDTQY
TRBV6-6	TRBJ1-1	14	ASNVNWVDGNTEAF
TRBV27	TRBJ1-2	16	ASSLHHRGSRANYGYT
TRBV7-3	TRBJ2-3	11	ASSLVGTDTQY
TRBV5-1	TRBJ2-2	14	ASSLNSGVNTGELF
TRBV29-1	TRBJ2-2	14	SVGLAGGSNTGELF